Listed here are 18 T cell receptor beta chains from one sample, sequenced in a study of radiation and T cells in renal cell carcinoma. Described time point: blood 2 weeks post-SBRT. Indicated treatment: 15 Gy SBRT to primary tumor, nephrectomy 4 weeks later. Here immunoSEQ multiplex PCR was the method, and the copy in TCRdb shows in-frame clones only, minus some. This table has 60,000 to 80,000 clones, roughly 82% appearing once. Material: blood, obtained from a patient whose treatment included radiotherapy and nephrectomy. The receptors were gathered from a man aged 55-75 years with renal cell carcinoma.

The CDR3 here is CASSSGPSRHSNEKLFF. The DNA for the CDR3 is TGCGCCAGCAGCTCCGGCCCGAGCCGACACAGTAATGAAAAACTGTTTTTT. V and J are TRBV5-1 and TRBJ1-4; D not certain. V was shortened by 3 bases and J by 4 bases, with 19 bases between the two germline ends. CDR1 is SGHRS and CDR2 is YFSETQ in the germline V gene. The CDR3 sequence is 17 residues long. Based on the CDR3 plus reference TRBV5-1 and TRBJ1-4, the full variable domain is KAGVTQTPRYLIKTRGQQVTLSCSPISGHRSVSWYQQTPGQGLQFLFEYFSETQRNKGNFPGRFSGRQFSNSRSEMNVSTLELGDSALYLCASSSGPSRHSNEKLFFGSGTQLSVL.

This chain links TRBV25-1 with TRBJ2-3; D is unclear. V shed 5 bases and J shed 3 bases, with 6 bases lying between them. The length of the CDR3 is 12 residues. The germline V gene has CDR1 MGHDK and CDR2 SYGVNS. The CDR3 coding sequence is TGTGCCAGCAGTCAAGGGACAGATACGCAGTATTTT. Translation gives CASSQGTDTQYF.

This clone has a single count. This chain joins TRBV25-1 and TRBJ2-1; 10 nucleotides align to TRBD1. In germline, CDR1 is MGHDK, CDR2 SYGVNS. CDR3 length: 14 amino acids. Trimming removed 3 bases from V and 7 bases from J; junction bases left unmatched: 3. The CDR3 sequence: CASSEGQGQNEQFF. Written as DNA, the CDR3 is TGTGCCAGCAGTGAGGGACAGGGGCAAAATGAGCAGTTCTTC.

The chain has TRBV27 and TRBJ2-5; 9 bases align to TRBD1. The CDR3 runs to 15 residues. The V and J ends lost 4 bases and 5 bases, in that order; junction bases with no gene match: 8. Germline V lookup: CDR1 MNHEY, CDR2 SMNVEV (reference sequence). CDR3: CASSSYRGLRETQYF. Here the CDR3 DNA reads TGTGCCAGCAGTTCATACAGGGGGCTGAGGGAGACCCAGTACTTC.

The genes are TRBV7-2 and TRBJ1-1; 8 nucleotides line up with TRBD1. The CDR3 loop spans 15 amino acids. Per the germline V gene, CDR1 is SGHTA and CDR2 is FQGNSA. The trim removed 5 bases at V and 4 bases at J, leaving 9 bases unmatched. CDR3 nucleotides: TGTGCCAGCAGCCCCCCTTGGACAGGGCCCACTGAAGCTTTCTTT. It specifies CASSPPWTGPTEAFF. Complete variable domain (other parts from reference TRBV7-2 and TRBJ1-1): GAGVSQSPSNKVTEKGKDVELRCDPISGHTALYWYRQSLGQGLEFLIYFQGNSAPDKSGLPSDRFSAERTGGSVSTLTIQRTQQEDSAVYLCASSPPWTGPTEAFFGQGTRLTVV.

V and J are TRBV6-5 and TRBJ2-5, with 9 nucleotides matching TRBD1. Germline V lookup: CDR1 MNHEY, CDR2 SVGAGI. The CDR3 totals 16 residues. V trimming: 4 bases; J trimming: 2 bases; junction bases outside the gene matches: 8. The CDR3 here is CASSFRDREKQETQYF. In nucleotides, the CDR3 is TGTGCCAGCAGTTTCCGGGACAGGGAAAAACAAGAGACCCAGTACTTC.

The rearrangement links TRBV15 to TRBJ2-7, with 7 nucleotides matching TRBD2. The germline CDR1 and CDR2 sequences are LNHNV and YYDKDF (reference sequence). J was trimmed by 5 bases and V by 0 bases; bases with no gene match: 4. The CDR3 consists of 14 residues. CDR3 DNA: TGTGCCACCAGCAGAGATTGGGGGGGTGACGAGCAGTACTTC. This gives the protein CATSRDWGGDEQYF.

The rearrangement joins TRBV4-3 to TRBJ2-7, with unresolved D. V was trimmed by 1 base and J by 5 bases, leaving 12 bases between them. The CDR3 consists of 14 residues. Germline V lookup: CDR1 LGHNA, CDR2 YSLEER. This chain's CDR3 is CASSQGLRINEQYF. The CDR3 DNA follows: TGCGCCAGCAGCCAAGGACTTCGGATCAACGAGCAGTACTTC.

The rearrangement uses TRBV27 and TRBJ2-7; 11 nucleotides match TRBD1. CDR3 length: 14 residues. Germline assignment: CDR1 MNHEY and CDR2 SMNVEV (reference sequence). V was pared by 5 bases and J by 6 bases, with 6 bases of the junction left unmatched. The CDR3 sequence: CASSPGTGGSEQYF. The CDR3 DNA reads TGTGCCAGCAGTCCCGGGACAGGGGGTTCCGAGCAGTACTTC.

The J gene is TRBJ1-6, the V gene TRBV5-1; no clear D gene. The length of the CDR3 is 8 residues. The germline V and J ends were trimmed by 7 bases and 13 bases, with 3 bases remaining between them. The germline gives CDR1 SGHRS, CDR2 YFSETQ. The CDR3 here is CASFPLHF. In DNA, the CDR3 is TGCGCCAGCTTTCCCCTCCACTTT.

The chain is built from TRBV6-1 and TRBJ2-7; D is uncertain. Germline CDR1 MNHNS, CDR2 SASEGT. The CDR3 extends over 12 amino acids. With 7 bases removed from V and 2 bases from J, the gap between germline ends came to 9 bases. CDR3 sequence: CASTSAAYEQYF. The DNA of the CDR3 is TGTGCCAGCACAAGCGCCGCCTACGAGCAGTACTTC.

The CDR3 nucleotides are TGTGCCAGCAGTGAATGGGAGACAGGGACCTACGAGCAGTACTTC. As protein: CASSEWETGTYEQYF. This chain links TRBV2 with TRBJ2-7; TRBD1 agrees at 7 bases. CDR1 and CDR2 (germline): SNHLY, FYNNEI. Trimming at V came to 2 bases and at J to 2 bases, leaving 6 bases not matched to a gene. The CDR3 runs to 15 residues.

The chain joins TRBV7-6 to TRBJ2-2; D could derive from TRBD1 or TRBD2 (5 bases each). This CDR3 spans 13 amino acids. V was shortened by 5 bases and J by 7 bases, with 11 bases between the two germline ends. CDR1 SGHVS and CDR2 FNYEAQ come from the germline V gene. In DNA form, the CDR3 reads TGTGCCAGCAGCAGGGGTGCGGGCGGGGAGCTGTTTTTT. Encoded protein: CASSRGAGGELFF.

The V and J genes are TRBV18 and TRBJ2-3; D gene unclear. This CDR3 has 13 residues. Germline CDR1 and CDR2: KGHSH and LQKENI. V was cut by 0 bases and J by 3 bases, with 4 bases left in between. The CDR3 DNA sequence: TGTGCCAGCTCACCACCCGAAACAGATACGCAGTATTTT. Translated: CASSPPETDTQYF.

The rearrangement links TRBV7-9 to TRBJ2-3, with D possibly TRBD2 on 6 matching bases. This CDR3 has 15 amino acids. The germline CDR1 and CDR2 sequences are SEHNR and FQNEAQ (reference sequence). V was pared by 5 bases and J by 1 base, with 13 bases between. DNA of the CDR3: TGTGCCAGCAGCGTTCGTGCTAGCGGCACAGATACGCAGTATTTT. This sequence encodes CASSVRASGTDTQYF.

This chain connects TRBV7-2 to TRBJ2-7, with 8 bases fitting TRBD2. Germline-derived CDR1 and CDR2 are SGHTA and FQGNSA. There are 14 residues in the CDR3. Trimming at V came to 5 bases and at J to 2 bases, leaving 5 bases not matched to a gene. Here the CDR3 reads CASSPSGGAYEQYF. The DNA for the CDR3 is TGTGCCAGCAGCCCGTCGGGGGGGGCCTACGAGCAGTACTTC.

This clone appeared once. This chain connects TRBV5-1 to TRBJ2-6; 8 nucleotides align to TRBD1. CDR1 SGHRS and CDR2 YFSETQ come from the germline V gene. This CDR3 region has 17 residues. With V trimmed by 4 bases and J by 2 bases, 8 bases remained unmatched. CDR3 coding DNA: TGCGCCAGCAGCCCAGGGACAGGAGTGACTGGGGCCAACGTCCTGACTTTC. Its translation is CASSPGTGVTGANVLTF.

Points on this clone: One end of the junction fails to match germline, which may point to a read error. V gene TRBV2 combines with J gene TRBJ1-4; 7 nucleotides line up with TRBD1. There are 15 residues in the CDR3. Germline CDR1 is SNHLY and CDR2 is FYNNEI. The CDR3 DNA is TGTGCCAGCAGTGAAGCGAAACAGGGGCCCCAACTAGCTCATTTT. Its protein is CASSEAKQGPQLAHF.